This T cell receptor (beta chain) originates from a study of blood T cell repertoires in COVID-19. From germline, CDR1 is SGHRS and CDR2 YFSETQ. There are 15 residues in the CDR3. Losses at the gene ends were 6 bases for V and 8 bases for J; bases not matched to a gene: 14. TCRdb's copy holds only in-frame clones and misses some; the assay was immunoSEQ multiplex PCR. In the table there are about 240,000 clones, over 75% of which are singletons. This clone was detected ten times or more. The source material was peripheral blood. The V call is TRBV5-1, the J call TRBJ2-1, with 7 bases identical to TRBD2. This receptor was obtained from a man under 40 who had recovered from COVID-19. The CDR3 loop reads CASNPRGSVTDEQFF. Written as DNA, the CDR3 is TGCGCCAGCAACCCGCGGGGGTCGGTTACGGATGAGCAGTTCTTC.